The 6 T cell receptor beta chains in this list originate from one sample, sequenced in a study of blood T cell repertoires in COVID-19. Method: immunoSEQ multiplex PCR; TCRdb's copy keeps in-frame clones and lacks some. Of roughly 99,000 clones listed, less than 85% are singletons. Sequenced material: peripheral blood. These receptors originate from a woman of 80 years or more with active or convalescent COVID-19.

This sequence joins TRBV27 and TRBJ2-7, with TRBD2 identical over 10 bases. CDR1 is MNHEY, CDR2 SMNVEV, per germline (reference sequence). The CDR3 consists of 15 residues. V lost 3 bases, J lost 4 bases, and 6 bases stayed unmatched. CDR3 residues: CASSFLAGAGYEQYF. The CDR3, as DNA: TGTGCCAGCAGTTTTCTAGCGGGAGCAGGGTACGAGCAGTACTTC.

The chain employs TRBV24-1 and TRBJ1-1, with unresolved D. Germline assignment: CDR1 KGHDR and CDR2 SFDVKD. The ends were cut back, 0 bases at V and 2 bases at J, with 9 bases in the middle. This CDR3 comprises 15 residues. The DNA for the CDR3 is TGTGCCACCAGTGATTTGCGGCGGGGAAACACTGAAGCTTTCTTT. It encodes CATSDLRRGNTEAFF.

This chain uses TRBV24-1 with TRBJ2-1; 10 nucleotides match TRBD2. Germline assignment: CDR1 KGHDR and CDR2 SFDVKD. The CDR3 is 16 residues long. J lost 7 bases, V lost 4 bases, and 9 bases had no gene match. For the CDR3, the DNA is TGTGCCACCAGTGACTCAGTAGCGGGAGGTGGAAATGAGCAGTTCTTC. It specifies CATSDSVAGGGNEQFF.

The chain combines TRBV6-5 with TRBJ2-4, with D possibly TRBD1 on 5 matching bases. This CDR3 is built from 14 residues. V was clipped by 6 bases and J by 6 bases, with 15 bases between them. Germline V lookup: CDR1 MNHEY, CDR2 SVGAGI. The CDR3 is CASSRPGRGNIQYF. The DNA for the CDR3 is TGTGCCAGCAGCAGGCCAGGGCGCGGAAACATTCAGTACTTC.

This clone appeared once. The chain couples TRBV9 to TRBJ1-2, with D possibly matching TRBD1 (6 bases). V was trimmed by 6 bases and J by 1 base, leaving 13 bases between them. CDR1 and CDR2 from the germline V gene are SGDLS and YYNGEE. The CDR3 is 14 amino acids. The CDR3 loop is CASTLGGGNYGYTF. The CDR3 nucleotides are TGTGCCAGCACCCTAGGGGGGGGTAACTATGGCTACACCTTC.

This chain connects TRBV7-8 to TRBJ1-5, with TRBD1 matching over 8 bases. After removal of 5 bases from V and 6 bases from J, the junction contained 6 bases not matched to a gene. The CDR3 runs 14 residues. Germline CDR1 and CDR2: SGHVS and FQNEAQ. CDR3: CASSQDRVVQPQHF. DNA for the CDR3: TGTGCCAGCAGCCAGGACAGGGTGGTTCAGCCCCAGCATTTT.